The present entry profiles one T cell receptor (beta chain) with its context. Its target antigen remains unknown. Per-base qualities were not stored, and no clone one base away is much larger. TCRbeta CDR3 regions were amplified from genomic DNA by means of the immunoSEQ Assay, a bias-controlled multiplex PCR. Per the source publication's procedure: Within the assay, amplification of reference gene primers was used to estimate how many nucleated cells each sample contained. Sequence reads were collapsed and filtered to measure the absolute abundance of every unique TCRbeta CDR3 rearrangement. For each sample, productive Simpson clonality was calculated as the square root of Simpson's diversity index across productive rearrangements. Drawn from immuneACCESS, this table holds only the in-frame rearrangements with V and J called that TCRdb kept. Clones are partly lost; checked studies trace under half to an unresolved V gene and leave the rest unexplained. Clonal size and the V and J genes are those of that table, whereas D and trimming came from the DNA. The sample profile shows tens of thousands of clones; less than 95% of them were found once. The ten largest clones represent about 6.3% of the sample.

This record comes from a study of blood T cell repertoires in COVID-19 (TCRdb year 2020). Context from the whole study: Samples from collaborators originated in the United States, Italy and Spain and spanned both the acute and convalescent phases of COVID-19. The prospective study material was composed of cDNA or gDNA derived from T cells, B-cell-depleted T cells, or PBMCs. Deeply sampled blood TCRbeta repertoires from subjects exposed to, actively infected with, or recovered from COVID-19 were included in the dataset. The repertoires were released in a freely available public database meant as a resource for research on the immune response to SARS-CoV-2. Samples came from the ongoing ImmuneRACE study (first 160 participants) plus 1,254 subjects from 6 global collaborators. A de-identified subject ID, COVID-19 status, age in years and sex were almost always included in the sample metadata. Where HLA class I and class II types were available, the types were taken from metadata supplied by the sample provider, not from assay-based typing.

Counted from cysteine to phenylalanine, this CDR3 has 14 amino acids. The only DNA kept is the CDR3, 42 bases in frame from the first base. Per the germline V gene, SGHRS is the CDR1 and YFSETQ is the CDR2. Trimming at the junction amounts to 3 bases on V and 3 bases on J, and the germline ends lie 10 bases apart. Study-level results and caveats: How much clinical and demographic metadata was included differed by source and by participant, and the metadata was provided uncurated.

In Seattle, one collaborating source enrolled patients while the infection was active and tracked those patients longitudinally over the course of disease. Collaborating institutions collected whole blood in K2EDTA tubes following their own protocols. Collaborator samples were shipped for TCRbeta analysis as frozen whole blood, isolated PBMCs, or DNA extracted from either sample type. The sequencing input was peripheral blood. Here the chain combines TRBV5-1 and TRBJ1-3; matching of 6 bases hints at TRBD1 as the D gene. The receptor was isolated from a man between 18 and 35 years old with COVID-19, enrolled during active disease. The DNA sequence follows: TGCGCCAGCAGCTCACAGGGAATTGGAAACACCATATATTTT. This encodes CASSSQGIGNTIYF.